This T cell receptor (beta chain) emerged from a study of cytomegalovirus exposure and HLA in healthy donors. Overall study results and limits: The CMV antigen specificity of a few CMV-associated chains was confirmed through in vitro analysis.

CDR1 and CDR2 from the germline V gene are SSHAT and FNYEAQ (reference sequence). V lost 0 bases to trimming and J lost 2 bases; unmatched junction nucleotides: 7. The CDR3 length is 17 residues. Points on this clone: Its matching antigen is unknown.

This PCR relied on a set of 60 Vbeta primers and 13 Jbeta primers. The data were produced by immunoSEQ multiplex PCR, yet TCRdb's version contains in-frame clones alone and is incomplete. The sample includes 100,000 to 150,000 clones, approximately 80% seen only once; the top ten take under 2%. This sequence originates from a man aged 18 to 30 in good health and CMV-seronegative. Sequencing was performed on PBMCs. The V gene is TRBV7-7, the J gene TRBJ2-7; 10 bases align to TRBD2. CDR3 coding DNA: TGTGCCAGCAGCTTAGCGAGAGTAGCGGGGGGACCCTACGAGCAGTACTTC. Its translation is CASSLARVAGGPYEQYF.